Listed here are 3 T cell receptor beta chains from one sample, sequenced in a study of response to subunit inactivated influenza vaccine (dated by TCRdb to between 2018 and 2020). The protocol used for the library was RT-PCR. These reads were obtained on an Illumina HiSeq 2500. The public reads were run again by TCRdb, first through fastp at Q25 and then through MiXCR, and only productive beta chains were kept. Each record represents a unique CDR3 protein, reported with the most common genes and DNA among its rows. The sample records some 570,000 distinct CDR3 sequences, over 9% of which are singletons. Approximately 11% of the sample is held by the ten biggest clonotypes. These data also formed part of another study, on T cells expressing NK-cell markers. The other study reports the following: TCR beta cDNA libraries were made by 5'RACE template switching that added a universal primer site and unique molecular identifiers.

The sequenced sample was PBMCs from blood, obtained on the day of vaccination. Receptor source: a man aged 50 to 59 who received an inactivated influenza vaccine. Donor details come from another sample of the same person, matched by shared clones.

The sample holds many counts of this clonotype. The chain recombines TRBV28 with TRBJ2-5; possibly TRBD1 or TRBD2 for D (6 bases each). Germline CDR1 is MDHEN and CDR2 is SYDVKM. Between the trimmed V and J ends, which lost 3 bases and 1 base, there was a span of 15 bases. The CDR3 extends over 16 amino acids. The CDR3 bases are TGTGCCAGCAGTTTCCGGGACTTGGGGGCCCAAGAGACCCAGTACTTC. Translation gives CASSFRDLGAQETQYF.

This sequence joins TRBV12-3 or TRBV12-4 and TRBJ2-2; the match to TRBD1 covers 9 bases. This CDR3 region has 16 residues. V lost 4 bases and J lost 4; bases outside the gene matches: 7. The CDR3 DNA reads TGTGCCAGCAGTTCAGGAAACAGGGGGCCCACCGGGGAGCTGTTTTTT. Protein sequence: CASSSGNRGPTGELFF.

This clonotype showed up just once. This chain joins TRBV11-2 and TRBJ2-7; TRBD2 aligns across 8 bases. Germline values: CDR1 SGHAT, CDR2 FQNNGV. The J segment lost 4 bases and the V segment lost 4 bases, leaving 9 bases of the junction unmatched. The CDR3 runs to 15 residues. The CDR3 reads CASSSISGKGYEQYF. The DNA for the CDR3 is TGTGCCAGCAGCTCTATTAGCGGGAAAGGGTACGAGCAGTACTTC.